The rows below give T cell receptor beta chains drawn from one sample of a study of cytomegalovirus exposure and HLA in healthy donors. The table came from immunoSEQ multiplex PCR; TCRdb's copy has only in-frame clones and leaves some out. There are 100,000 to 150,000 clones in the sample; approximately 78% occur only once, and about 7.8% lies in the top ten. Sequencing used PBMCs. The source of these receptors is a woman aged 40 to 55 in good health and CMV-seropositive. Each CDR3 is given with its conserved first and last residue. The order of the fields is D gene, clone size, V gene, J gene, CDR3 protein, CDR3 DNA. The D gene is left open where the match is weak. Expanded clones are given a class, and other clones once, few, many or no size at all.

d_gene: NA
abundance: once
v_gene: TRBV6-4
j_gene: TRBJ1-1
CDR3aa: CASSYTEDTEAFF
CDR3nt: TGTGCCAGCAGTTATACAGAAGACACTGAAGCTTTCTTT

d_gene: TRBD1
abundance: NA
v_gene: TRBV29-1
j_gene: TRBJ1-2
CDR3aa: CSVAGQGAGYGYTF
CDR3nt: TGCAGCGTTGCGGGACAGGGGGCCGGCTATGGCTACACCTTC

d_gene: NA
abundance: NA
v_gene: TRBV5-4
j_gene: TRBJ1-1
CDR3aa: CASSLLSRRTEAFF
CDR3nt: TGTGCCAGCAGCTTGTTGTCGAGGAGAACTGAAGCTTTCTTT

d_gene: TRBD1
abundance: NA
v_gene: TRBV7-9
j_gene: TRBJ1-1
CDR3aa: CASSATGQRRDTEAFF
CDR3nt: TGTGCCAGCAGCGCGACAGGGCAGAGGCGAGACACTGAAGCTTTCTTT

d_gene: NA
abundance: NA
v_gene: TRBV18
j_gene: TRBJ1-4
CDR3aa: CASSQHLNEKLFF
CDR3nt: TGTGCCAGCTCGCAACACCTTAATGAAAAACTGTTTTTT

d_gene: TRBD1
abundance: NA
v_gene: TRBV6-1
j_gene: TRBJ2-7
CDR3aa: CASTGGQGAYEQYF
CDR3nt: TGTGCCAGCACCGGGGGACAGGGGGCCTACGAGCAGTACTTC

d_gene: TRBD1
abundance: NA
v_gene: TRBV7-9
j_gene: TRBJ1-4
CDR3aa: CASSPGQGEEKLFF
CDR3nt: TGTGCCAGCAGCCCGGGACAGGGGGAGGAAAAACTGTTTTTT

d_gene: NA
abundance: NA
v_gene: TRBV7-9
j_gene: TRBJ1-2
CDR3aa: CASVRREEAGDGYTF
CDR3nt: TGTGCCAGCGTCCGCAGGGAGGAGGCAGGAGATGGCTACACCTTC

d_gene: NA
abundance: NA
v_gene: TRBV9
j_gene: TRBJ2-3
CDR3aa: CASSVVGEDTQYF
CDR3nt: TGTGCCAGCAGCGTAGTTGGAGAGGATACGCAGTATTTT

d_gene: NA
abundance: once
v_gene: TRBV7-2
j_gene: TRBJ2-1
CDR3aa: CASSYDYSRSYNEQFF
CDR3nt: TGTGCCAGCAGCTACGACTATAGCAGATCCTACAATGAGCAGTTCTTC

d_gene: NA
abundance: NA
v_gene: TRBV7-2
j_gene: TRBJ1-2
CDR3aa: CAIQLLFPPAGHLYGYTF
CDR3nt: TGTGCCATCCAGCTCCTTTTTCCCCCTGCCGGACACCTCTATGGCTACACCTTC

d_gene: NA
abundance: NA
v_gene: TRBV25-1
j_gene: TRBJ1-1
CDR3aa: CASSRQAEAFF
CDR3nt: TGTGCCAGCAGTCGACAGGCTGAAGCTTTCTTT

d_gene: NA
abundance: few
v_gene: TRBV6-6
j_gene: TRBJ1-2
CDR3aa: CASSYGGADGYTF
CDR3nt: TGTGCCAGCAGTTACGGGGGGGCGGACGGCTACACCTTC

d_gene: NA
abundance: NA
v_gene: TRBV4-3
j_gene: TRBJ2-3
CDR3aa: CASSSHSISSTDTQYF
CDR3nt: TGCGCCAGCAGCTCGCACTCAATTTCTAGCACAGATACGCAGTATTTT

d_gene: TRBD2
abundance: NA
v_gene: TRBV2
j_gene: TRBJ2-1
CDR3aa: CASSLTSGGAGEQFF
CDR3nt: TGTGCCAGCAGCCTTACTAGCGGGGGGGCCGGTGAGCAGTTCTTC

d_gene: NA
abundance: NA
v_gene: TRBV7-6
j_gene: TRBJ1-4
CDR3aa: CASSLEGEGHEKLFF
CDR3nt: TGTGCCAGCAGCTTAGAAGGGGAGGGACATGAAAAACTGTTTTTT

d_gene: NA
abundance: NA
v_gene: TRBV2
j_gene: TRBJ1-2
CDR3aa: CASSVYGPGGYTF
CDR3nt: TGTGCCAGCAGTGTCTACGGTCCGGGGGGCTACACCTTC

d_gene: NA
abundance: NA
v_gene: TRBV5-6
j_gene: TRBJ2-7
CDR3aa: CASSLRYEQYF
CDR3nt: TGTGCCAGCAGCCTAAGATACGAGCAGTACTTC

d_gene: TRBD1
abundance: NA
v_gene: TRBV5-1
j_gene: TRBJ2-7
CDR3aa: CASSLTTGGGIYEQYF
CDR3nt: TGCGCCAGCAGCCTCACGACAGGGGGCGGGATCTACGAGCAGTACTTC

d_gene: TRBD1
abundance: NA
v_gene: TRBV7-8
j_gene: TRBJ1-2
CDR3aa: CASSPGTADGYTF
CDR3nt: TGTGCCAGCAGCCCCGGGACAGCGGATGGCTACACCTTC

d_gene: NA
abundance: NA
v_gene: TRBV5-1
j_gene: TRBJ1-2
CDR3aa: CASSLQGKEGYTF
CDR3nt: TGCGCCAGCAGCTTGCAGGGGAAGGAAGGCTACACCTTC

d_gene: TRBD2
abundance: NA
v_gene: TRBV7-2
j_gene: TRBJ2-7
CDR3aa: CASGGSRGGTYEQYF
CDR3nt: TGTGCCAGCGGCGGCTCCCGCGGGGGAACCTACGAGCAGTACTTC

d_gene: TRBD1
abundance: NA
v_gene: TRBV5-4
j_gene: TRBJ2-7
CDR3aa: CASSWGQSYEQYF
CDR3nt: TGTGCCAGCAGCTGGGGACAGTCCTACGAGCAGTACTTC

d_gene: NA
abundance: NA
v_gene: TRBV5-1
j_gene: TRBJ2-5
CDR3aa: CASSYASGSGETQYF
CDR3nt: TGCGCCAGCAGCTACGCCTCAGGGAGCGGGGAGACCCAGTACTTC

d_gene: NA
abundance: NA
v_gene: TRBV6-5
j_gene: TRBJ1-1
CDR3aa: CASRDTSLREAFF
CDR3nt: TGTGCCAGCAGAGACACCTCTCTACGGGAAGCTTTCTTT

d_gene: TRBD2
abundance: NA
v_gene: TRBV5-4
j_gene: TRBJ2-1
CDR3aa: CASSPRSGGAYSVQFF
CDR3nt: TGTGCCAGCAGCCCACGTAGCGGGGGAGCCTATAGTGTGCAGTTCTTC

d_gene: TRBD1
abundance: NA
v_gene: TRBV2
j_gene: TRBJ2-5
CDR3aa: CASSWGQGSRETQYF
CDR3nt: TGTGCCAGCAGCTGGGGACAGGGGAGTCGGGAGACCCAGTACTTC

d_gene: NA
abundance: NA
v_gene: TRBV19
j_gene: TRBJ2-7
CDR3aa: CASSPSSYEQYF
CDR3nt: TGTGCCAGTAGTCCCAGCTCCTACGAGCAGTACTTC

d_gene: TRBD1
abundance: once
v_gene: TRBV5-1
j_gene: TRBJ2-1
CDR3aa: CASEPLPGQGDNEQFF
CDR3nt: TGCGCCAGCGAGCCACTACCGGGACAGGGTGACAATGAGCAGTTCTTC

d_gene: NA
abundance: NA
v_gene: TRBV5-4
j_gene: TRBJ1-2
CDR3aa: CASSESTGTYGYTF
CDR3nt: TGTGCCAGCAGCGAAAGTACAGGGACCTATGGCTACACCTTC

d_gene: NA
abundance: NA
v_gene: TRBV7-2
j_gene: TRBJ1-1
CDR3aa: CASSLQGGGHTEAFF
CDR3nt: TGTGCCAGCAGCCTACAAGGGGGGGGGCACACTGAAGCTTTCTTT